This T cell receptor (beta chain) was captured by sequencing in a study of T cell repertoires in aging, cancer and after chemotherapy. The overall study: Clear clonal overlap appeared across healthy donor samples taken over several months to years. Study results and caveats: In each cancer cohort, median generation probability increased across chemotherapy, suggesting thymic output rebounded. The repertoire data cannot show anything about immunological memory following chemotherapy.

The template was genomic DNA from peripheral blood, not RNA. Germline-derived CDR1 and CDR2 are LNHDA and SQIVND (reference sequence). The V end lost 0 bases, the J end lost 4 bases, and 12 bases lay between the germline ends. The CDR3 sequence is 16 residues long. Rearranged V-D-J TRB sequences were amplified with a mixed TRB-A/B primer pool. Each CDR3 protein gets one entry after TCRdb re-called the multiplex PCR reads with MiXCR. The sample lists 10,000 to 15,000 distinct CDR3 sequences, about 40% seen once, with less than 8.5% in the top ten. This clonotype is categorized as medium-sized. As yet, its antigen is unknown.

Material for sequencing was blood. The sequence derives from a human donor in good health. The donor label of this sample is uncertain. The rearrangement joins TRBV19 to TRBJ2-2; possible D gene TRBD1, 5 bases. The chain's CDR3 is CASSIDVRQRTGELFF. The CDR3 DNA reads as TGTGCCAGTAGTATAGACGTGCGACAGCGCACCGGGGAGCTGTTTTTT.